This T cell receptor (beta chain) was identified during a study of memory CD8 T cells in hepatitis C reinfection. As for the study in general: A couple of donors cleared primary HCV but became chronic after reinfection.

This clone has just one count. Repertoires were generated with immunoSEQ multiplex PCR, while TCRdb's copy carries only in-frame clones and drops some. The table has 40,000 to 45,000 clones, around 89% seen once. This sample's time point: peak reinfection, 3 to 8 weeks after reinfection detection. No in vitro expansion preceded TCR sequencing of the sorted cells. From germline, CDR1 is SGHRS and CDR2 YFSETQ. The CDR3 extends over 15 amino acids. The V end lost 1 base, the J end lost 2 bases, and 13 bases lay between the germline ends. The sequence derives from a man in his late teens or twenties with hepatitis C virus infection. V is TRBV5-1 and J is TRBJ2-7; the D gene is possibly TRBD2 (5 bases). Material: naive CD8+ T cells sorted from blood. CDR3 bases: TGCGCCAGCAGCTTGTCTTCCGGGGAACCCTACGAGCAGTACTTC. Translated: CASSLSSGEPYEQYF.